This entry concerns a single T cell receptor (beta chain). The CDR3 covers 14 residues. Between the trimmed V and J ends, which lost 4 bases and 7 bases, there was a span of 13 bases. Looked up from germline, CDR1 is MNHEY and CDR2 is SVGAGI. This sample is part of a study of cytomegalovirus exposure and HLA in healthy donors. Vbeta (60) and Jbeta (13) primers were used in the PCR. Measured with immunoSEQ multiplex PCR; TCRdb has only the in-frame clones, and not every one. Of 74,000 or so clones in the sample, 68% were seen once. The chain carries TRBV6-5 and TRBJ2-2, with D possibly being TRBD1 (6 bases). Sequencing was done on a sample of PBMCs. This clonotype originated in a woman in her thirties in good health and CMV-seronegative. CDR3 nucleotides: TGTGCCAGCAGTTCAATGACAGGCCACGGGGAGCTGTTTTTT. This encodes CASSSMTGHGELFF.